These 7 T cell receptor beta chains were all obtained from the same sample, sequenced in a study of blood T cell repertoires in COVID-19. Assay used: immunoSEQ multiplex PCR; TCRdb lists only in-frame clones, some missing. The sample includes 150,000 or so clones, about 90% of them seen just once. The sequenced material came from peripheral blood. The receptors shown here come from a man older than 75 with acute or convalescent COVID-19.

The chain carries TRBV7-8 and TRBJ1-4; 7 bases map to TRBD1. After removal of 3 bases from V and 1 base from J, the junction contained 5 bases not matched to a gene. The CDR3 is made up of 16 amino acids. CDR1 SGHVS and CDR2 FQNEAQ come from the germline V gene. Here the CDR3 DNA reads TGTGCCAGCAGCTTCTCCCCAGGGGGAACTAATGAAAAACTGTTTTTT. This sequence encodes CASSFSPGGTNEKLFF.

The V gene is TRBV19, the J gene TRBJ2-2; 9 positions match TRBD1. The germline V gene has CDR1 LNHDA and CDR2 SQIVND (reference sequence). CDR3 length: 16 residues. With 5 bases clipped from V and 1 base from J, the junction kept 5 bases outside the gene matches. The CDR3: CASSLQGARNTGELFF. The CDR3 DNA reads TGTGCCAGTAGTCTACAGGGGGCTCGGAACACCGGGGAGCTGTTTTTT.

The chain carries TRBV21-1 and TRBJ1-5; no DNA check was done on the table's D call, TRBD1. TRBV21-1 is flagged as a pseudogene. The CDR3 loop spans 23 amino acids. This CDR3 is CASSKIFVLFPMPGQAINQPQHF. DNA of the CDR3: TGTGCCAGCAGCAAAATATTTGTACTTTTCCCAATGCCGGGACAGGCTATAAATCAGCCCCAGCATTTT.

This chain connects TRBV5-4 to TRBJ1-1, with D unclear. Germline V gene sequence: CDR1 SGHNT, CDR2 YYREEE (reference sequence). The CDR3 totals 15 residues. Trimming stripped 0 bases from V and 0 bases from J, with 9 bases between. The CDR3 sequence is CASSLDAGMNTEAFF. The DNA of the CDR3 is TGTGCCAGCAGCTTGGATGCGGGGATGAACACTGAAGCTTTCTTT.

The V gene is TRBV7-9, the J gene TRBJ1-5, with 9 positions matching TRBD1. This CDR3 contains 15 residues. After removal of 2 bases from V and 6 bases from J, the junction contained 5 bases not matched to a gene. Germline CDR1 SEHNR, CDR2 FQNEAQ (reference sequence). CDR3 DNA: TGTGCCAGCAGCTTAAAGGGACAGGGCTGTCAGCCCCAGCATTTT. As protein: CASSLKGQGCQPQHF. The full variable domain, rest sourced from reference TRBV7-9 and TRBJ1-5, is DTGVSQNPRHKITKRGQNVTFRCDPISEHNRLYWYRQTLGQGPEFLTYFQNEAQLEKSRLLSDRFSAERPKGSFSTLEIQRTEQGDSAMYLCASSLKGQGCQPQHFGDGTRLSIL.

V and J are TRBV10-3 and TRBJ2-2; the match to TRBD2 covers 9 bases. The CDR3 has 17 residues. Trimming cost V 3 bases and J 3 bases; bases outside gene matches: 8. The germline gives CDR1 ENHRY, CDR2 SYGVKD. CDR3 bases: TGTGCCATCAGTGACCTGGCGGGAGGGCCCGACACCGGGGAGCTGTTTTTT. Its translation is CAISDLAGGPDTGELFF.

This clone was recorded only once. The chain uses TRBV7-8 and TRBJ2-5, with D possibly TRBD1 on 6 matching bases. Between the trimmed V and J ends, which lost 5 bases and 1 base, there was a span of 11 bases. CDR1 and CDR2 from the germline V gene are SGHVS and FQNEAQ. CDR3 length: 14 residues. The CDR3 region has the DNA TGTGCCAGCAGCCAAAGGACAGCCCAAGAGACCCAGTACTTC. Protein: CASSQRTAQETQYF.